This T cell receptor beta chain was identified during a study of technical replicates of blood from several donors. CDR3 length: 15 amino acids. Germline V CDR1 and CDR2: KGHSH, LQKENI. Comment on this clone: Germline is not matched at one junction end, which may reflect a read error.

Clones were read by immunoSEQ multiplex PCR, and TCRdb kept only the in-frame ones, dropping some. The sample records 80,000 or so clones, approximately 94% being singletons. Sequencing was carried out using T cells isolated from PBMCs. The J gene is TRBJ2-3, the V gene TRBV18, with 11 bases matching TRBD2. The clonotype comes from a human donor in good health. CDR3 region: CASSPLAGVQDTQYF. CDR3 DNA: TGTGCCAGCTCCCCACTAGCGGGAGTACAAGATACGCAGTATTTT.